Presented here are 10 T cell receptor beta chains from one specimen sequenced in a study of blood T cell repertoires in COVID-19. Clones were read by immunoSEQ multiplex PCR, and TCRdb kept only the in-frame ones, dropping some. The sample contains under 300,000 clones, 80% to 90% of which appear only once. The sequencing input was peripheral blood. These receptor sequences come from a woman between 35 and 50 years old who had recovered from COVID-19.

The CDR3 region is CASSPRGQGPLYEQYF. As DNA, the CDR3 is TGTGCCAGCAGCCCACGGGGACAGGGCCCCCTTTACGAGCAGTACTTC. The chain couples TRBV7-9 to TRBJ2-7; 9 positions match TRBD1. The junction had 12 bases not matched to a gene; V was cut back by 5 bases and J by 4 bases. The germline gives CDR1 SEHNR, CDR2 FQNEAQ (reference sequence). The CDR3 contains 16 residues.

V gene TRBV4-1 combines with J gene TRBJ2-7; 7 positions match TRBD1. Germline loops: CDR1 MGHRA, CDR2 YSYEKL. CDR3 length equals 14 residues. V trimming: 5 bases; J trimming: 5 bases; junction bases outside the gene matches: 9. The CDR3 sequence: CASSFPDRAHEQYF. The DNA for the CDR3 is TGCGCCAGCAGCTTTCCTGACAGGGCCCACGAGCAGTACTTC.

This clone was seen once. CDR3: CASSYSGDNQPQHF. As DNA, the CDR3 is TGTGCCAGTAGTTACTCAGGGGACAATCAGCCCCAGCATTTT. The chain recombines TRBV19 with TRBJ1-5, with D perhaps TRBD1 (6 bases). Per germline, CDR1 LNHDA and CDR2 SQIVND (reference sequence). Trimming removed 5 bases from V and 3 bases from J, with 11 bases in between. The CDR3 covers 14 residues.

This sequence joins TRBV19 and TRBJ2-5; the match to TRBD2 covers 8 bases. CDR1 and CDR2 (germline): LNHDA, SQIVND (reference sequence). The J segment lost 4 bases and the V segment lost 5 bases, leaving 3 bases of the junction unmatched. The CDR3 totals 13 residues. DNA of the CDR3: TGTGCCAGTAGTTTAGCGGGGATAGAGACCCAGTACTTC. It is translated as CASSLAGIETQYF.

The CDR3: CASSLTGTSSPLHF. CDR3 coding DNA: TGTGCCAGCAGTTTAACCGGGACAAGCTCACCCCTCCACTTT. V is TRBV28 and J is TRBJ1-6, with a possible D match to TRBD1 (6 bases). This CDR3 comprises 14 residues. V was cut by 2 bases and J by 10 bases, with 12 bases left in between. Germline-derived CDR1 and CDR2 are MDHEN and SYDVKM.

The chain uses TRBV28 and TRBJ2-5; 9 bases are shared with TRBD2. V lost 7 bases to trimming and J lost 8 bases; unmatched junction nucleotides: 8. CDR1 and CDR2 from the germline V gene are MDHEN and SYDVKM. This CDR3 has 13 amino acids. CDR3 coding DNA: TGTGCCAGCATCCCTTCAGCGGGGGGTACCCAGTACTTC. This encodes CASIPSAGGTQYF. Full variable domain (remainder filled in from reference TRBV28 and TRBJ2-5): DVKVTQSSRYLVKRTGEKVFLECVQDMDHENMFWYRQDPGLGLRLIYFSYDVKMKEKGDIPEGYSVSREKKERFSLILESASTNQTSMYLCASIPSAGGTQYFGPGTRLLVL.

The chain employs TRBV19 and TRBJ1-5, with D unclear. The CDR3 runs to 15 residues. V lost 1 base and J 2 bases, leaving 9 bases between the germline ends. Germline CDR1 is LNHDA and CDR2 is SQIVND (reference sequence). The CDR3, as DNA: TGTGCCAGTAGTATAGGCTTGCGGGGCAATCAGCCCCAGCATTTT. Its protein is CASSIGLRGNQPQHF. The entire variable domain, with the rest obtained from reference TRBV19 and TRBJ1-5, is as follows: DGGITQSPKYLFRKEGQNVTLSCEQNLNHDAMYWYRQDPGQGLRLIYYSQIVNDFQKGDIAEGYSVSREKKESFPLTVTSAQKNPTAFYLCASSIGLRGNQPQHFGDGTRLSIL.

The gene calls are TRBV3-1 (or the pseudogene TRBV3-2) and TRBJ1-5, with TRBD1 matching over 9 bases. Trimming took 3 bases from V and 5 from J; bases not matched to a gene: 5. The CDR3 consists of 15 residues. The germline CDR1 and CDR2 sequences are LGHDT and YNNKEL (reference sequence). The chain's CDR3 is CASSHGTGPHQPQHF. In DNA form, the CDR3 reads TGTGCCAGCAGCCACGGGACAGGGCCTCATCAGCCCCAGCATTTT.

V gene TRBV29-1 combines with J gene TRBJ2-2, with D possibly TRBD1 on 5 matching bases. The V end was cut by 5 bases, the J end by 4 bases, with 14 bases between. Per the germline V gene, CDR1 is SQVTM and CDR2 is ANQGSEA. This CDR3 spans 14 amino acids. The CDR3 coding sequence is TGCAGCGTTTCGGTTGGTGGGGCCACCGGGGAGCTGTTTTTT. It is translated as CSVSVGGATGELFF.

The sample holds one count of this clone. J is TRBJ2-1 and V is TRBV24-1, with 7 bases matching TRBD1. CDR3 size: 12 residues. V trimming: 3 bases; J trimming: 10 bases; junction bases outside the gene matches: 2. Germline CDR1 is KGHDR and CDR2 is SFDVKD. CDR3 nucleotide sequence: TGTGCCACCAGTGATACGGACAGGGAGCAGTTCTTC. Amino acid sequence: CATSDTDREQFF.